This T cell receptor (beta chain) came from a study of T cell responses to AZD1222 COVID-19 vaccine. General study results and limits: White British ancestry dominated among donors, who included more females, and clonal diversity was possibly underestimated. Sampling captured repertoires only after the peak T cell response.

Method: immunoSEQ multiplex PCR; TCRdb's copy keeps in-frame clones and lacks some. The sample yields some 200,000 clones, more than 80% seen once. This CDR3 contains 13 residues. Between the trimmed V and J ends, which lost 1 base and 0 bases, there was a span of 4 bases. Germline lookup yields CDR1 GTSNPN and CDR2 SVGIG (reference sequence). There are a few counts of this clone. Its antigen is as yet unknown. Other DNA sequences in the sample encode the same CDR3. The sequences come from peripheral blood, collected 28 days after the second dose of the MenACWY control vaccine. The TCR sequence derives from an adult who received the MenACWY meningococcal vaccine as a control. V is TRBV30 and J is TRBJ1-5; D unclear. This chain's CDR3 is CAWSGDSNQPQHF. The DNA for the CDR3 is TGTGCCTGGAGTGGCGATAGCAATCAGCCCCAGCATTTT.